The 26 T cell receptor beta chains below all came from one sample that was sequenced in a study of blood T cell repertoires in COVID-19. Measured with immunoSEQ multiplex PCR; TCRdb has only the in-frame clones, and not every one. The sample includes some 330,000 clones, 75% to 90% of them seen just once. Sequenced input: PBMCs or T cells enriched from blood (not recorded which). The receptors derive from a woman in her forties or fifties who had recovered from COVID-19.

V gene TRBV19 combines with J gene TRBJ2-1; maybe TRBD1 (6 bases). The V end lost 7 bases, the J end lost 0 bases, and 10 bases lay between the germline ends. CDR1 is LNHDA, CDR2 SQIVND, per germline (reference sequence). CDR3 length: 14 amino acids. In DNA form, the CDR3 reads TGTGCCAGTAAGGACAGTTCCTCCTACAATGAGCAGTTCTTC. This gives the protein CASKDSSSYNEQFF.

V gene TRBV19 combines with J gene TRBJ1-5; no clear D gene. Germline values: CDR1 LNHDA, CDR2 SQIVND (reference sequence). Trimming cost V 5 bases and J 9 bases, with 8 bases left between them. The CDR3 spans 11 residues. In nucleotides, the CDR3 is TGTGCCAGTAGTCCCGGAGGGCCCCAGCATTTT. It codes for CASSPGGPQHF.

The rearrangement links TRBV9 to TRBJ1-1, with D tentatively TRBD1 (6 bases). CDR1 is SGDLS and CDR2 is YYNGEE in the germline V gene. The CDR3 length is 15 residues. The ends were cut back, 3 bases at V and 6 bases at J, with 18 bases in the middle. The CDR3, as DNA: TGTGCCAGCAGCGCCGAGGGTAGGGGGTTGGCTGAAGCTTTCTTT. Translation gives CASSAEGRGLAEAFF.

DNA for the CDR3: TGTGCCAGTAGTTGGCAGACTCGTTCTGCTAGCACAGATACGCAGTATTTT. Translated, it gives CASSWQTRSASTDTQYF. The chain couples TRBV19 to TRBJ2-3, with D uncertain. CDR3 size: 17 residues. Germline loops: CDR1 LNHDA, CDR2 SQIVND (reference sequence). The V and J ends lost 5 bases and 0 bases respectively, with 18 bases between them. The variable domain in full, completed from reference TRBV19 and TRBJ2-3, reads DGGITQSPKYLFRKEGQNVTLSCEQNLNHDAMYWYRQDPGQGLRLIYYSQIVNDFQKGDIAEGYSVSREKKESFPLTVTSAQKNPTAFYLCASSWQTRSASTDTQYFGPGTRLTVL.

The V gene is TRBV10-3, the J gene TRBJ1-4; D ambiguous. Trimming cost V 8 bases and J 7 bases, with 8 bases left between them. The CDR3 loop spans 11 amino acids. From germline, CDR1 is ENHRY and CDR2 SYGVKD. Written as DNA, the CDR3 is TGTGCCATCTCGGAGGGTGAAAAACTGTTTTTT. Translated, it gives CAISEGEKLFF.

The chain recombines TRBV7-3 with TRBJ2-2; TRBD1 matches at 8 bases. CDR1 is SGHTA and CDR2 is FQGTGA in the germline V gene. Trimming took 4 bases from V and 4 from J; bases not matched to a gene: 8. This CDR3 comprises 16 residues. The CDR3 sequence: CASSSLRTGPTGELFF. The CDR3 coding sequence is TGTGCCAGCAGCTCCCTGCGGACAGGGCCCACCGGGGAGCTGTTTTTT.

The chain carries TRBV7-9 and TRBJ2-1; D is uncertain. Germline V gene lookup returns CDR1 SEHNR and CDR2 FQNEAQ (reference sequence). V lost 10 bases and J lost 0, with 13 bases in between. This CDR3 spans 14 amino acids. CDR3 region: CATPTPSSYNEQFF. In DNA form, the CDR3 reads TGTGCCACCCCGACACCGAGCTCCTACAATGAGCAGTTCTTC.

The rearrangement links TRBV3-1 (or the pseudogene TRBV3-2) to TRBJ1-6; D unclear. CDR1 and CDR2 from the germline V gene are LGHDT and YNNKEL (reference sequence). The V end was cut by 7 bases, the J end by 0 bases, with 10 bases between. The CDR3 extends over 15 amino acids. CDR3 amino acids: CASTLLSSYNSPLHF. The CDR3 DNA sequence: TGTGCCAGCACCCTCTTGAGCTCCTATAATTCACCCCTCCACTTT.

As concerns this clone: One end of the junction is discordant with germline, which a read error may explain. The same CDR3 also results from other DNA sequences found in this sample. CDR3 in amino acids: CASSYRQTKGGNTIYF. The CDR3 bases are TGTGCCAGCAGTTACCGACAGACCAAGGGCGGAAATACCATATATTTT. The chain combines TRBV6-5 with TRBJ1-3; D perhaps matches TRBD1 (5 bases). This CDR3 has 16 residues. Germline-derived CDR1 and CDR2 are MNHEY and SVGAGI.

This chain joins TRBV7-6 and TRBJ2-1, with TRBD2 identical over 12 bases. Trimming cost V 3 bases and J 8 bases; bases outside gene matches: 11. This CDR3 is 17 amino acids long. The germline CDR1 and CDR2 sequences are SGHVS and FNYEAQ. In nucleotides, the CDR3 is TGTGCCAGCAGCTTGGGCAGGCTAGCGGGAGGGTTCGATGAGCAGTTCTTC. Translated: CASSLGRLAGGFDEQFF.

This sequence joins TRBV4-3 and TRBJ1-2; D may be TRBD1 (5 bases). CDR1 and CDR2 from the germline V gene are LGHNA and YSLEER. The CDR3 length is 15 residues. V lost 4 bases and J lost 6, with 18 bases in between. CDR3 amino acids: CASSRVGGGEDGYTF. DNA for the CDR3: TGCGCCAGCAGCCGGGTGGGGGGAGGCGAGGATGGCTACACCTTC.

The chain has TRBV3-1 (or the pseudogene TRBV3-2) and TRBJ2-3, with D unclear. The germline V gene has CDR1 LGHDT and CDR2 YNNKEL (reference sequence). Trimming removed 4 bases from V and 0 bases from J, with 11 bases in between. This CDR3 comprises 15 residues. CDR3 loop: CASSLTPSSTDTQYF. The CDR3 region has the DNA TGTGCCAGCAGCCTTACTCCTAGTAGCACAGATACGCAGTATTTT.

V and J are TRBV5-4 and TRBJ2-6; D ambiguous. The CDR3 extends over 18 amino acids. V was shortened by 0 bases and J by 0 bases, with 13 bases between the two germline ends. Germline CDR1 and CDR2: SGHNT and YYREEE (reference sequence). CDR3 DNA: TGTGCCAGCAGCTTGGGAACAACACGCAGCTCTGGGGCCAACGTCCTGACTTTC. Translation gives CASSLGTTRSSGANVLTF.

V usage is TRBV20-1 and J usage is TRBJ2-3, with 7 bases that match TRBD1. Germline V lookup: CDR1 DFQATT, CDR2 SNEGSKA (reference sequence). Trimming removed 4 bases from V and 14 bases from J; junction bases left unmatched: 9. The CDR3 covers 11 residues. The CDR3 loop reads CSATPDREPYF. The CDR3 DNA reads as TGCAGTGCTACTCCTGACAGGGAGCCGTATTTT.

The CDR3 loop reads CASSYHPTGGGGYTF. The DNA of the CDR3 is TGTGCCAGCAGTTACCACCCGACAGGGGGGGGTGGCTACACCTTC. This rearrangement joins TRBV6-5 to TRBJ1-2, with TRBD1 identical over 9 bases. The V gene's germline CDR1 is MNHEY and CDR2 SVGAGI. Trimming cost V 2 bases and J 7 bases; bases outside gene matches: 8. There are 15 residues in the CDR3.

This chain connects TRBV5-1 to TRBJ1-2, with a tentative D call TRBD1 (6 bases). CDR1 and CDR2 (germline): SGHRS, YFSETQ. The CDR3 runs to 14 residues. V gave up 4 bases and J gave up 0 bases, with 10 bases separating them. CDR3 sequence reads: CASSTQGANYGYTF. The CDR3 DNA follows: TGCGCCAGCAGCACACAGGGAGCTAACTATGGCTACACCTTC.

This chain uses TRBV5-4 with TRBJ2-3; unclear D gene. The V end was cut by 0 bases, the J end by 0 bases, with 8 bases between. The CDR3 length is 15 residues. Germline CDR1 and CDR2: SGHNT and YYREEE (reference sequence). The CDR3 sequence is CASSLDSASTDTQYF. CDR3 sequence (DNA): TGTGCCAGCAGCTTGGACAGTGCTAGCACAGATACGCAGTATTTT.

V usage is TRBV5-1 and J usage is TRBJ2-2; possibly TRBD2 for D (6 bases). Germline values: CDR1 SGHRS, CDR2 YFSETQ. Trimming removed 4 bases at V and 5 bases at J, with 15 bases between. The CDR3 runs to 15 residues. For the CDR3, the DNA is TGCGCCAGCAGCCACGAAACTAGCTTTACCGGGGAGCTGTTTTTT. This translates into CASSHETSFTGELFF.

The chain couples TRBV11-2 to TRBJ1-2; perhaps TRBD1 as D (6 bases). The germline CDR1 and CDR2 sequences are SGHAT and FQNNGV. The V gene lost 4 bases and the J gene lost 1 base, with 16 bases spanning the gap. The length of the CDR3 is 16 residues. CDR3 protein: CASSSYPRGFNYGYTF. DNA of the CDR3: TGTGCCAGCAGCTCGTACCCGAGGGGGTTTAACTATGGCTACACCTTC.

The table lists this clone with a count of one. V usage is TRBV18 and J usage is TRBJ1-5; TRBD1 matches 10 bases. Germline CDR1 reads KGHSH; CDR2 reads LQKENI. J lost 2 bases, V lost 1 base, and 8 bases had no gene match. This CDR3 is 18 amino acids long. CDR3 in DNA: TGTGCCAGCTCACCACTCGCGACAGGGGGCGGCGGCAATCAGCCCCAGCATTTT. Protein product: CASSPLATGGGGNQPQHF.

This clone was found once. CDR3 sequence reads: CASGQGLAKNIQYF. The CDR3 bases are TGTGCCAGCGGGCAGGGACTCGCCAAAAACATTCAGTACTTC. V is TRBV27 and J is TRBJ2-4, with D tentatively TRBD2 (6 bases). The CDR3 has 14 residues. V gave up 8 bases and J gave up 1 base, with 12 bases separating them. The germline gives CDR1 MNHEY, CDR2 SMNVEV (reference sequence).

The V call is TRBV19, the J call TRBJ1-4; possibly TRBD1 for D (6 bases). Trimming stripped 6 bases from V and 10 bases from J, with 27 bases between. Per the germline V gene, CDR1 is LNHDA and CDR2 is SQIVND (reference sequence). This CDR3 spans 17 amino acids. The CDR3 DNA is TGTGCCAGTAGACTCAAGGGGCAGGGGTTGAGCCCAGGAAAACTGTTTTTT. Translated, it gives CASRLKGQGLSPGKLFF.

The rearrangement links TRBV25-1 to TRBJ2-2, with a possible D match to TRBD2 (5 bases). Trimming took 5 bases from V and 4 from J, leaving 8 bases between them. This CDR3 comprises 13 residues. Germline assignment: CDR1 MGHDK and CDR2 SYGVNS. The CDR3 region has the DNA TGTGCCAGCAGTTTGGGGAGCACCGGGGAGCTGTTTTTT. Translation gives CASSLGSTGELFF.

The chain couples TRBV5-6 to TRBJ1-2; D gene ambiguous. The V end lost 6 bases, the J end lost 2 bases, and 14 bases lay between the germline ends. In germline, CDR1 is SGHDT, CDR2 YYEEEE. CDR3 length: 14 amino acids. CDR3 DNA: TGTGCCAGCACCCTGCCGGGTGCCAACTATGGCTACACCTTC. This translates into CASTLPGANYGYTF. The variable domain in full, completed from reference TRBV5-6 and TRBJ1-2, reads DAGVTQSPTHLIKTRGQQVTLRCSPKSGHDTVSWYQQALGQGPQFIFQYYEEEERQRGNFPDRFSGHQFPNYSSELNVNALLLGDSALYLCASTLPGANYGYTFGSGTRLTVV.

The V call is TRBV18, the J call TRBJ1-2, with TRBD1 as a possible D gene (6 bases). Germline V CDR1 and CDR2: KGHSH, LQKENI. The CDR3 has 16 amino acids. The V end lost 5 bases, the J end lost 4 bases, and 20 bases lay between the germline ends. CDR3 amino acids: CASSTEFGGRGYGYTF. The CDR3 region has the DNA TGTGCCAGCTCAACCGAGTTCGGGGGGCGCGGCTATGGCTACACCTTC.

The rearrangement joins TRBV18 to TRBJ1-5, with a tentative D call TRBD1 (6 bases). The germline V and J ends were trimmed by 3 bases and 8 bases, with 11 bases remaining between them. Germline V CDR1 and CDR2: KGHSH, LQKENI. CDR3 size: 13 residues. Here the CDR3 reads CASSPQGSEPQHF. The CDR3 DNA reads TGTGCCAGCTCACCGCAGGGGTCGGAGCCCCAGCATTTT. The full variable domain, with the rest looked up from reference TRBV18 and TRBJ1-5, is NAGVMQNPRHLVRRRGQEARLRCSPMKGHSHVYWYRQLPEEGLKFMVYLQKENIIDESGMPKERFSAEFPKEGPSILRIQQVVRGDSAAYFCASSPQGSEPQHFGDGTRLSIL.